This T cell receptor beta chain was identified in a study of shared clonotypes between healthy human individuals. Broader study findings: Among several donors, approximately 5% of naive CD4 clonotypes were found in common.

The ends lost 4 bases at V and 0 bases at J; junction bases unmatched: 3. CDR1 and CDR2 from the germline V gene are SGHRS and YFSETQ. CDR3 length equals 16 residues. As for this clone: Its specificity is not known.

Produced via immunoSEQ multiplex PCR; TCRdb's table is partial and in-frame only. The sample contains 980,000 or so clones, 60% to 85% of which appear only once. The genes are TRBV5-1 and TRBJ2-7; 14 positions agree with TRBD2. The sequence was obtained from a man aged 18 to 30 in good health. The sample consisted of memory CD4+ T cells sorted from blood. Subset indicated: CD45RA-negative fraction. CDR3 DNA sequence: TGCGCCAGCAGCGAGGGACTAGCGGGAGCCTCCTACGAGCAGTACTTC. Residues: CASSEGLAGASYEQYF.